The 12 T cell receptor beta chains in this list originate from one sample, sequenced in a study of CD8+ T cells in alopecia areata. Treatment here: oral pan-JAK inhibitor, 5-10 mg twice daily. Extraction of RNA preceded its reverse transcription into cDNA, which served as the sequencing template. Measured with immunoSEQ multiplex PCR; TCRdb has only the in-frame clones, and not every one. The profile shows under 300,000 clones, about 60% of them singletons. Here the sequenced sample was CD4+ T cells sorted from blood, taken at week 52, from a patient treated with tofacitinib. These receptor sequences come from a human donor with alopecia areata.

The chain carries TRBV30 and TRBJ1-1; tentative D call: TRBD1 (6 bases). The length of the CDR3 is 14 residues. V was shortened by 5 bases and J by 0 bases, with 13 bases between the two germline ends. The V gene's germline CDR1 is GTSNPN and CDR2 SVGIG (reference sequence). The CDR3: CAWVPQGLNTEAFF. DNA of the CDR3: TGTGCCTGGGTACCACAGGGATTGAACACTGAAGCTTTCTTT.

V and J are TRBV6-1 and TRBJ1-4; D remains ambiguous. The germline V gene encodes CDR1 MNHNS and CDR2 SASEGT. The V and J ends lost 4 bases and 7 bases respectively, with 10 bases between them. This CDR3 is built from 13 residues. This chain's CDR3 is CASSGGQLEKLFF. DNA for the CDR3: TGTGCCAGCAGTGGTGGTCAGCTTGAAAAACTGTTTTTT.

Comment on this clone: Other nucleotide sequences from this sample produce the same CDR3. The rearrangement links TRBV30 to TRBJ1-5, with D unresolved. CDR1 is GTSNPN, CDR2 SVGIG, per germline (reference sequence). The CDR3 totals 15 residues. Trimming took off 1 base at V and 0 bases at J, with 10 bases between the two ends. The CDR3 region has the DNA TGTGCCTGGAGTGAGGGCTCGGATAGCAATCAGCCCCAGCATTTT. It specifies CAWSEGSDSNQPQHF.

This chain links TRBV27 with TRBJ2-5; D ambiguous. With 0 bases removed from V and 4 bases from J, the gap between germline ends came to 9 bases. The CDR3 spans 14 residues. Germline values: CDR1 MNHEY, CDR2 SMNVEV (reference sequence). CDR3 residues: CASSLSVHAETQYF. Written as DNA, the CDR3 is TGTGCCAGCAGTTTATCAGTCCACGCAGAGACCCAGTACTTC.

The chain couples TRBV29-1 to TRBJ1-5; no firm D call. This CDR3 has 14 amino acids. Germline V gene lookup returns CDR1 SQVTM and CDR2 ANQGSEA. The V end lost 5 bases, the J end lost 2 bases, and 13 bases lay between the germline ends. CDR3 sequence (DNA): TGCAGCGTTCCGGGTAGCGGGGGCAATCAGCCCCAGCATTTT. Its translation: CSVPGSGGNQPQHF.

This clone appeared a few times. CDR3 in amino acids: CAWGPGGQPQHF. CDR3 DNA sequence: TGTGCCTGGGGCCCAGGGGGACAGCCCCAGCATTTT. The chain joins TRBV30 to TRBJ1-5, with 7 bases aligning to TRBD1. This CDR3 is 12 amino acids long. Looked up from germline, CDR1 is GTSNPN and CDR2 is SVGIG (reference sequence). Trimming at V came to 5 bases and at J to 7 bases, leaving 5 bases not matched to a gene.

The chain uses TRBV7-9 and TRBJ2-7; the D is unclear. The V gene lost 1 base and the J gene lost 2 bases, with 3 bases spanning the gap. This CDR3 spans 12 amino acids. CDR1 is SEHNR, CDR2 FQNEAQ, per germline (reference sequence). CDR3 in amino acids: CASSLVAYEQYF. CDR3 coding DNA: TGTGCCAGCAGCTTAGTCGCCTACGAGCAGTACTTC.

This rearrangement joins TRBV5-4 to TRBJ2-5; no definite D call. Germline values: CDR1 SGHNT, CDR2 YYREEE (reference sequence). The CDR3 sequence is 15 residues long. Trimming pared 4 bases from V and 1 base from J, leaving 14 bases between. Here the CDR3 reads CASSPPQARQETQYF. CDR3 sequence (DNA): TGTGCCAGCAGCCCACCCCAGGCTCGCCAAGAGACCCAGTACTTC.

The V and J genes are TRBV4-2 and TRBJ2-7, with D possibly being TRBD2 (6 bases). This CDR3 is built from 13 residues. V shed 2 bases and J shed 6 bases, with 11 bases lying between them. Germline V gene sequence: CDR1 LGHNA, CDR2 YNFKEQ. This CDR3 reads CASSQPLAFEQYF. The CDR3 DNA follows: TGTGCCAGCAGCCAACCGCTAGCGTTCGAGCAGTACTTC.

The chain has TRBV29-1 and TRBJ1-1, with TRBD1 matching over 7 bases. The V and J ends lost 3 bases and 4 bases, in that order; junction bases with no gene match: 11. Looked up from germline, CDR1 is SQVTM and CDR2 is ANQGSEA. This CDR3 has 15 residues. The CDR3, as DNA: TGCAGCGTTGAGTTAGTAGGGGGCAAGATCACTGAAGCTTTCTTT. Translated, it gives CSVELVGGKITEAFF.

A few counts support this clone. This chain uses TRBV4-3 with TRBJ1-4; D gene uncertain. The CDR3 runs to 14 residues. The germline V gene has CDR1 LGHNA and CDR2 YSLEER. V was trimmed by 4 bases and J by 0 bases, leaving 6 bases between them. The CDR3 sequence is CASSLLATNEKLFF. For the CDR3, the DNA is TGCGCCAGCAGCCTCCTCGCAACTAATGAAAAACTGTTTTTT.

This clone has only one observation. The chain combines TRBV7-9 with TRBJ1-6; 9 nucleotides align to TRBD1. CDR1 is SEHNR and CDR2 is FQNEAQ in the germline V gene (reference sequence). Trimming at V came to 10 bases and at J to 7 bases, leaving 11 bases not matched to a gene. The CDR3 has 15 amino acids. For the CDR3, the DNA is TGTGCCACCTCACCGGGACAGGGTCCCAATTCACCCCTCCACTTT. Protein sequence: CATSPGQGPNSPLHF. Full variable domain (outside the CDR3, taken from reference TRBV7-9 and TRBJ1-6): DTGVSQNPRHKITKRGQNVTFRCDPISEHNRLYWYRQTLGQGPEFLTYFQNEAQLEKSRLLSDRFSAERPKGSFSTLEIQRTEQGDSAMYLCATSPGQGPNSPLHFGNGTRLTVT.